This TCR beta chain was sequenced during a study of blood T cell repertoires in COVID-19. The wider study: The United States, Italy and Spain supplied acute and convalescent COVID-19 samples.

As handled by the study authors: For nucleated cells, counts were estimated from reference gene primer amplification. Generated by immunoSEQ multiplex PCR, the TCRdb table keeps only in-frame clones and is missing some. D and trimming come from the DNA, and the V and J calls and clone size come from that table. This table has about 380,000 clones, more than 70% appearing once. Recovered Cohort 3 donors showed two negative PCRs, clearance, or symptom resolution. This receptor was obtained from a young woman who had recovered from COVID-19. Material: PBMCs or T cells enriched from blood (not recorded which).

The CDR3 bases are TGTGCCAGCCGCTATGCAGGGTTGGAGACCCAGTACTTC. Translating gives CASRYAGLETQYF. The chain employs TRBV2 and TRBJ2-5; D is possibly TRBD1 (5 bases). Deletions cut 8 bases from V and 5 bases from J, with 15 bases between. Germline V CDR1 and CDR2: SNHLY, FYNNEI. CDR3 length: 13 residues.